This is a list of T cell receptor beta chains from one sample in a study of T cell clonotyping in hematopoietic cell transplantation. The protocol was immunoSEQ multiplex PCR, while the TCRdb copy is restricted to in-frame clones and leaves out a portion. The table lists roughly 12,000 clones, 80% to 95% of them singletons. Sequencing was done on a sample of peripheral blood mononuclear cells. The receptors shown here come from a woman aged 45-65 years in good health. Some clones in this sample may be carry-over from other donors' samples. The CDR3 runs from the conserved cysteine through the conserved F or W. The order of the fields is clone size, V gene, D gene, J gene, CDR3 DNA, CDR3 protein. A D gene is named only where the DNA matches it firmly. Some rows mark clone size as missing; the rest say once, few, many or name a class of expanded clone.

clone size: -
V gene: TRBV9
D gene: -
J gene: TRBJ2-2
CDR3 DNA: TGTGCCAGCAGCGTAGCCGGGGGTAGCGGGGAGCTGTTTTTT
CDR3 protein: CASSVAGGSGELFF

clone size: -
V gene: TRBV5-8
D gene: TRBD1
J gene: TRBJ2-7
CDR3 DNA: TGTGCCAGCAGTATAGGACAGGTGCCCTACGAGCAGTACTTC
CDR3 protein: CASSIGQVPYEQYF

clone size: -
V gene: TRBV5-4
D gene: -
J gene: TRBJ2-1
CDR3 DNA: TGTGCCAGCAGCTTGGATACGGGTCACTACAATGAGCAGTTCTTC
CDR3 protein: CASSLDTGHYNEQFF

clone size: -
V gene: TRBV5-5
D gene: TRBD1
J gene: TRBJ1-3
CDR3 DNA: TGTGCCAGCAGCCCGCTGACAGGGGCCGGAAACACCATATATTTT
CDR3 protein: CASSPLTGAGNTIYF

clone size: -
V gene: TRBV30
D gene: -
J gene: TRBJ2-5
CDR3 DNA: TGTGCCTGGAGCTGGGGTTGGGGGCCTCGGCAAGAGACCCAGTACTTC
CDR3 protein: CAWSWGWGPRQETQYF

clone size: -
V gene: TRBV7-7
D gene: -
J gene: TRBJ1-6
CDR3 DNA: TGTGCCAGCAGCTTAGAAGGGTATAATTCACCCCTCCACTTT
CDR3 protein: CASSLEGYNSPLHF

clone size: -
V gene: TRBV30
D gene: -
J gene: TRBJ1-6
CDR3 DNA: TGTGCCTGGAGTTCCCCCAGGGGCGGCCAGGCGGTGAATTCACCCCTCCACTTT
CDR3 protein: CAWSSPRGGQAVNSPLHF

clone size: -
V gene: TRBV7-6
D gene: -
J gene: TRBJ2-7
CDR3 DNA: TGTGCCAGCAGCTTAGACAGGGGACTCACCTACGAGCAGTACTTC
CDR3 protein: CASSLDRGLTYEQYF

clone size: -
V gene: TRBV9
D gene: -
J gene: TRBJ1-6
CDR3 DNA: TGTGCCAGCAGCGTAGAGTCCTTTGGGCGACCCCTCCACTTT
CDR3 protein: CASSVESFGRPLHF

clone size: -
V gene: TRBV6-1
D gene: -
J gene: TRBJ1-6
CDR3 DNA: TGTGCCAGCAGTGAAGCTCCAGGGGATTCACCCCTCCACTTT
CDR3 protein: CASSEAPGDSPLHF

clone size: -
V gene: TRBV6-1
D gene: -
J gene: TRBJ1-5
CDR3 DNA: TGTGCCAGCAGTCGGCAGGGGAAAATCAATCAGCCCCAGCATTTT
CDR3 protein: CASSRQGKINQPQHF

clone size: -
V gene: TRBV5-1
D gene: -
J gene: TRBJ1-1
CDR3 DNA: TGCGCCAGCAGCTTGGCCCCTCAGGGGATGAACACTGAAGCTTTCTTT
CDR3 protein: CASSLAPQGMNTEAFF

clone size: few
V gene: TRBV7-2
D gene: TRBD1
J gene: TRBJ1-2
CDR3 DNA: TGTGCCAGCAGCTCTAGTTACGGGACAGGGGGGAAAGATGGCTACACCTTC
CDR3 protein: CASSSSYGTGGKDGYTF

clone size: -
V gene: TRBV4-2
D gene: -
J gene: TRBJ2-1
CDR3 DNA: TGTGCCAGCAGCCAAGATGAAGGCTGGACTAAAGAACAGTTCTTC
CDR3 protein: CASSQDEGWTKEQFF

clone size: -
V gene: TRBV25-1
D gene: TRBD1
J gene: TRBJ1-1
CDR3 DNA: TGTGCCAGCAGTGAAACAGGGGGCGCGACTGAAGCTTTCTTT
CDR3 protein: CASSETGGATEAFF

clone size: -
V gene: TRBV7-9
D gene: -
J gene: TRBJ1-4
CDR3 DNA: TGTGCCAGCAGCTTAGCGAGGACAGATGCTAGAGAAAAACTGTTTTTT
CDR3 protein: CASSLARTDAREKLFF

clone size: -
V gene: TRBV2
D gene: TRBD1
J gene: TRBJ1-3
CDR3 DNA: TGTGCCAGCATGCGCGGACAGGGTCTCAACTCTGGAAACACCATATATTTT
CDR3 protein: CASMRGQGLNSGNTIYF

clone size: -
V gene: TRBV30
D gene: -
J gene: TRBJ1-2
CDR3 DNA: TGTGCCTGGAGTGTATGGAGGGGTGGCTACACCTTC
CDR3 protein: CAWSVWRGGYTF

clone size: -
V gene: TRBV19
D gene: TRBD1
J gene: TRBJ2-7
CDR3 DNA: TGTGCCAGTAGTATTGACCGGGGACAGCTGTACTTC
CDR3 protein: CASSIDRGQLYF

clone size: -
V gene: TRBV10-3
D gene: TRBD2
J gene: TRBJ2-1
CDR3 DNA: TGTGCCATCAGTGAGTCATCGGGGGGATCCAATGAGCAGTTCTTC
CDR3 protein: CAISESSGGSNEQFF

clone size: -
V gene: TRBV5-4
D gene: TRBD1
J gene: TRBJ1-3
CDR3 DNA: TGTGCCAGCAGTTTTCAGGGGGCAGCGGGAAACACCATATATTTT
CDR3 protein: CASSFQGAAGNTIYF

clone size: -
V gene: TRBV25-1
D gene: -
J gene: TRBJ2-5
CDR3 DNA: TGTGCCAGCCGCAGTGGATGGTCGACGGGCAACCAAGAGACCCAGTACTTC
CDR3 protein: CASRSGWSTGNQETQYF

clone size: -
V gene: TRBV7-8
D gene: -
J gene: TRBJ2-3
CDR3 DNA: TGTGCCAGCAGCTTGGGGAGCACAGATACGCAGTATTTT
CDR3 protein: CASSLGSTDTQYF

clone size: -
V gene: TRBV21-1
D gene: -
J gene: TRBJ2-5
CDR3 DNA: TGTGCCAGCAGCAGAGGTGTACGGGGGGTTCACCAAGAGACCCAGTACTTC
CDR3 protein: CASSRGVRGVHQETQYF

clone size: -
V gene: TRBV27
D gene: -
J gene: TRBJ2-5
CDR3 DNA: TGTGCCAGTTCTTTCAGAGGACAAGAGACCCAGTACTTC
CDR3 protein: CASSFRGQETQYF

clone size: -
V gene: TRBV28
D gene: -
J gene: TRBJ2-7
CDR3 DNA: TGTGCCAGCAGTTTCATACACGAGCAGTACTTC
CDR3 protein: CASSFIHEQYF

clone size: -
V gene: TRBV29-1
D gene: -
J gene: TRBJ1-4
CDR3 DNA: TGCAGCGCCGCGGTCGCGACGACTAATGAAAAACTGTTTTTT
CDR3 protein: CSAAVATTNEKLFF

clone size: -
V gene: TRBV6-5
D gene: -
J gene: TRBJ2-7
CDR3 DNA: TGTGCCAGCAGTTACTTTCCAGGTGCCTACGAGCAGTACTTC
CDR3 protein: CASSYFPGAYEQYF

clone size: -
V gene: TRBV5-1
D gene: -
J gene: TRBJ1-1
CDR3 DNA: TGCGCCAGCTCTACCCGGGGGGCGAACACTGAAGCTTTCTTT
CDR3 protein: CASSTRGANTEAFF

clone size: -
V gene: TRBV5-5
D gene: -
J gene: TRBJ2-3
CDR3 DNA: TGTGCCAGCAGCTTGGGGGGGCTTGGGGCAGATACGCAGTATTTT
CDR3 protein: CASSLGGLGADTQYF

clone size: few
V gene: TRBV19
D gene: TRBD1
J gene: TRBJ1-3
CDR3 DNA: TGTGCCAGTAGCCCCGACAGGGGTATTGAGACTGGAAACACCATATATTTT
CDR3 protein: CASSPDRGIETGNTIYF

clone size: -
V gene: TRBV4-2
D gene: TRBD2
J gene: TRBJ2-2
CDR3 DNA: TGTGCCAGCAGCCTGACTAGCGGGGGCCTCGCGAACACCGGGGAGCTGTTTTTT
CDR3 protein: CASSLTSGGLANTGELFF

clone size: -
V gene: TRBV7-3
D gene: -
J gene: TRBJ2-5
CDR3 DNA: TGTGCCAGCAGCTTAAATCACGCAGATGAGACCCAGTACTTC
CDR3 protein: CASSLNHADETQYF

clone size: -
V gene: TRBV29-1
D gene: -
J gene: TRBJ1-2
CDR3 DNA: TGCAGCGCGGGGGACGGGATGGCTAACTATGGCTACACCTTC
CDR3 protein: CSAGDGMANYGYTF

clone size: -
V gene: TRBV6-5
D gene: -
J gene: TRBJ2-1
CDR3 DNA: TGTGCCAGCAGACCCTGGGGGGAGAATGAGCAGTTCTTC
CDR3 protein: CASRPWGENEQFF

clone size: -
V gene: TRBV5-6
D gene: -
J gene: TRBJ2-7
CDR3 DNA: TGTGCCAGCAGCTTGGCCTACGAGCAGTACTTC
CDR3 protein: CASSLAYEQYF

clone size: few
V gene: TRBV6-5
D gene: -
J gene: TRBJ1-6
CDR3 DNA: TGTGCCAGCAGTTATGGAGCATCGGCACCCCTCCACTTT
CDR3 protein: CASSYGASAPLHF

clone size: -
V gene: TRBV29-1
D gene: -
J gene: TRBJ2-1
CDR3 DNA: TGCAGCGTTGATACTAGGGTGGGCTACAATGAGCAGTTCTTC
CDR3 protein: CSVDTRVGYNEQFF

clone size: -
V gene: TRBV7-8
D gene: -
J gene: TRBJ2-2
CDR3 DNA: TGTGCCAGCAGCTTAGACTACAGGCCCGGCGGGGAGCTGTTTTTT
CDR3 protein: CASSLDYRPGGELFF

clone size: -
V gene: TRBV19
D gene: -
J gene: TRBJ1-2
CDR3 DNA: TGTGCCAGTAGTATCCAGGGAGGGTTCTATGGCTACACCTTC
CDR3 protein: CASSIQGGFYGYTF

clone size: -
V gene: TRBV7-8
D gene: -
J gene: TRBJ1-1
CDR3 DNA: TGTGCCAGCAGCGACTACACTGAAGCTTTCTTT
CDR3 protein: CASSDYTEAFF

clone size: -
V gene: TRBV9
D gene: -
J gene: TRBJ1-2
CDR3 DNA: TGTGCCAGCAGCGTAGCTGGCGGGATCTATGGCTACACCTTC
CDR3 protein: CASSVAGGIYGYTF

clone size: few
V gene: TRBV6-5
D gene: -
J gene: TRBJ1-4
CDR3 DNA: TGTGCCAGCAGTTATGGGCCAAATGAAAAACTGTTTTTT
CDR3 protein: CASSYGPNEKLFF

clone size: once
V gene: TRBV20-1
D gene: -
J gene: TRBJ1-2
CDR3 DNA: TGCAGTGGTGATCCGTTCTATGGCTACACCTTC
CDR3 protein: CSGDPFYGYTF

clone size: -
V gene: TRBV7-3
D gene: TRBD2
J gene: TRBJ2-5
CDR3 DNA: TGTGCCAGCAGCTTCGGTCCAGCGGGGGGCGGAGAGACCCAGTACTTC
CDR3 protein: CASSFGPAGGGETQYF

clone size: -
V gene: TRBV11-1
D gene: -
J gene: TRBJ2-7
CDR3 DNA: TGTGCCAGCAGCTTAGCCGGGGGCGACTCCTACGAGCAGTACTTC
CDR3 protein: CASSLAGGDSYEQYF

clone size: -
V gene: TRBV19
D gene: -
J gene: TRBJ1-2
CDR3 DNA: TGTGCCAGTAGTACCCTCGAGGGAGGTGCGTGGAATGGCTACACCTTC
CDR3 protein: CASSTLEGGAWNGYTF

clone size: -
V gene: TRBV5-6
D gene: TRBD1
J gene: TRBJ1-1
CDR3 DNA: TGTGCCAGCAGCCTCCTCCCCCCGGGACAGGGGAACACTGAAGCTTTCTTT
CDR3 protein: CASSLLPPGQGNTEAFF

clone size: -
V gene: TRBV28
D gene: -
J gene: TRBJ1-1
CDR3 DNA: TGTGCCAGCAGCCTTATACACGTTGCGGGGGAAGCGGACACTGAAGCTTTCTTT
CDR3 protein: CASSLIHVAGEADTEAFF

clone size: -
V gene: TRBV7-9
D gene: -
J gene: TRBJ2-3
CDR3 DNA: TGTGCCAGCAGCTCCCCGGCGGTAAGAACAGATACGCAGTATTTT
CDR3 protein: CASSSPAVRTDTQYF

clone size: -
V gene: TRBV5-6
D gene: -
J gene: TRBJ1-1
CDR3 DNA: TGTGCCAGCAGCTTGGTGAGGGGGGCAGGGTACACTGAAGCTTTCTTT
CDR3 protein: CASSLVRGAGYTEAFF

clone size: -
V gene: TRBV9
D gene: -
J gene: TRBJ2-3
CDR3 DNA: TGTGCCAGCAGCGTAGCCCGGGAGGATACGCAGTATTTT
CDR3 protein: CASSVAREDTQYF

clone size: -
V gene: TRBV6-5
D gene: TRBD1
J gene: TRBJ2-7
CDR3 DNA: TGTGCCAGCAGTTACGGTCAGGGGGCCTACGAGCAGTACTTC
CDR3 protein: CASSYGQGAYEQYF